This T cell receptor beta chain was documented in a study of blood T cell repertoires in COVID-19. Losses at the gene ends were 5 bases for V and 6 bases for J; bases not matched to a gene: 11. This CDR3 spans 15 amino acids. The germline V gene has CDR1 SEHNR and CDR2 FQNEAQ (reference sequence). Method: immunoSEQ multiplex PCR; TCRdb's copy keeps in-frame clones and lacks some. The repertoire holds approximately 120,000 clones, with about 86% as singletons. The sequenced material came from peripheral blood. The sequence came from a woman in her 50s with acute or convalescent COVID-19. V gene TRBV7-9 combines with J gene TRBJ1-2; 8 positions agree with TRBD1. The CDR3 bases are TGTGCCAGCAGCCCGCCGGACAGGGCAAAGGATGGCTACACCTTC. Protein sequence: CASSPPDRAKDGYTF.